Below, 32 T cell receptor beta chains from the same sample are listed, as sequenced in a study of human T cells and chemical hapten exposure (dated by TCRdb to the early 2020s). Libraries were made using 5' RACE. TCRdb lists the instrument as Illumina MiSeq. Through fastp at Q25 and MiXCR, TCRdb rebuilt clones from the public reads, retaining in-frame beta chains. Duplicate CDR3 protein sequences are folded into a single record with the most common DNA and genes. The sample contains under 100,000 distinct CDR3 sequences, roughly 15% of them found a single time. Nearly 7% of the sample is held by the ten biggest clonotypes. Total RNA was isolated from unfractionated whole blood collected in Tempus Blood RNA tubes. The receptors originated from a female donor in good health.

This clonotype was observed a few times. V usage is TRBV5-1 and J usage is TRBJ1-4, with D maybe TRBD1 (5 bases). The CDR3 runs to 14 residues. The V and J ends lost 4 bases and 12 bases respectively, with 19 bases between them. Germline V gene sequence: CDR1 SGHRS, CDR2 YFSETQ. The CDR3 protein is CASSQRDGREELFF. CDR3 nucleotide sequence: TGCGCCAGCAGCCAGAGGGACGGCCGTGAGGAACTGTTTTTT.

V is TRBV20-1 and J is TRBJ2-7, with D possibly TRBD2 on 5 matching bases. The CDR3 loop spans 15 amino acids. V dropped 1 base and J dropped 2 bases, with 15 bases sitting between them. Germline V gene sequence: CDR1 DFQATT, CDR2 SNEGSKA (reference sequence). The CDR3 spells CSARGGQVWTYEQYF. CDR3 sequence (DNA): TGCAGTGCTAGAGGAGGGCAGGTTTGGACCTACGAGCAGTACTTC.

This clonotype was observed a few times. The chain combines TRBV30 with TRBJ2-7, with a tentative D call TRBD2 (7 bases). The CDR3 covers 14 residues. V was trimmed by 1 base and J by 3 bases, leaving 13 bases between them. CDR1 GTSNPN and CDR2 SVGIG come from the germline V gene (reference sequence). The CDR3 loop is CAWSGERGHYEQYF. DNA for the CDR3: TGTGCCTGGAGTGGAGAGCGGGGACACTACGAGCAGTACTTC.

This rearrangement joins TRBV18 to TRBJ1-6, with no clear D. The V end was cut by 6 bases, the J end by 8 bases, with 20 bases between. Germline V gene lookup returns CDR1 KGHSH and CDR2 LQKENI. The CDR3 sequence is 16 residues long. CDR3 nucleotides: TGTGCCAGCTCCCCTACGGTCAGGCCGGACGATTCACCCCTCCACTTT. Amino acid sequence: CASSPTVRPDDSPLHF.

This clonotype was detected only a few times. The chain employs TRBV6-2 or TRBV6-3 and TRBJ2-1; TRBD2 aligns across 11 bases. The CDR3 is made up of 15 amino acids. V was clipped by 5 bases and J by 7 bases; unmatched bases: 7. CDR1 and CDR2 (germline): MNHEY, SVGEGT. CDR3 region: CASSPIAGGRNEQFF. CDR3 DNA: TGTGCCAGCAGTCCTATAGCGGGGGGGCGGAATGAGCAGTTCTTC.

This chain links TRBV5-1 with TRBJ1-1, with D possibly being TRBD1 (5 bases). The germline CDR1 and CDR2 sequences are SGHRS and YFSETQ. The CDR3 covers 15 residues. The V end was cut by 1 base, the J end by 1 base, with 11 bases between. CDR3 in DNA: TGCGCCAGCAGCTTGAGTGACGGACAGAACACTGAAGCTTTCTTT. This translates into CASSLSDGQNTEAFF.

The chain combines TRBV28 with TRBJ2-1; D is perhaps TRBD1 or TRBD2 (5 bases each). The germline CDR1 and CDR2 sequences are MDHEN and SYDVKM. This CDR3 region has 12 residues. The ends were cut back, 4 bases at V and 11 bases at J, with 12 bases in the middle. CDR3 bases: TGTGCCAGCAGTTCTGGGGGAGCCAAGCAGTTCTTC. It specifies CASSSGGAKQFF.

The chain combines TRBV12-5 with TRBJ2-3; 11 bases agree with TRBD1. The CDR3 has 16 amino acids. The germline gives CDR1 LGHNT, CDR2 FRNRAP. V was pared by 5 bases and J by 4 bases, with 8 bases of the junction left unmatched. CDR3 DNA: TGTGCTAGTGGTCTATCTAGGACAGGGGGCTCAGATACGCAGTATTTT. This encodes CASGLSRTGGSDTQYF. Supplemented by reference TRBV12-5 and TRBJ2-3, the full variable domain reads DARVTQTPRHKVTEMGQEVTMRCQPILGHNTVFWYRQTMMQGLELLAYFRNRAPLDDSGMPKDRFSAEMPDATLATLKIQPSEPRDSAVYFCASGLSRTGGSDTQYFGPGTRLTVL.

A few counts support this clonotype. The chain combines TRBV6-1 with TRBJ1-2; unclear D gene. Trimming pared 7 bases from V and 6 bases from J, leaving 12 bases between. Germline assignment: CDR1 MNHNS and CDR2 SASEGT. The CDR3 loop spans 12 amino acids. The CDR3 here is CASTGSTDGYTF. CDR3 DNA: TGTGCCAGCACCGGGTCCACTGATGGCTACACCTTC.

This chain links TRBV12-5 with TRBJ2-7; D gene uncertain. Germline lookup yields CDR1 LGHNT and CDR2 FRNRAP. The CDR3 runs to 13 residues. V shed 5 bases and J shed 6 bases, with 14 bases lying between them. DNA of the CDR3: TGTGCTAGTGGTCTTGGGCCTACGGGCGAGCAGTACTTC. Its protein product is CASGLGPTGEQYF.

V is TRBV7-9 and J is TRBJ2-3; D gene uncertain. This CDR3 comprises 14 residues. Per germline, CDR1 SEHNR and CDR2 FQNEAQ (reference sequence). V was shortened by 3 bases and J by 6 bases, with 13 bases between the two germline ends. The CDR3: CASSFSPNRDTQYF. The CDR3 DNA is TGTGCCAGCAGCTTTAGCCCGAATCGGGATACGCAGTATTTT.

Concerning this clonotype: A junction end diverges from the germline sequence, so it may reflect a read error. The chain recombines TRBV27 with TRBJ1-2, with D hard to call. The CDR3 runs to 17 residues. Germline V gene data show CDR1 as MNHEY and CDR2 as SMNVEV (reference sequence). The CDR3 protein is CASSFVEGFNHFYGYNF. DNA for the CDR3: TGTGCCAGCAGTTTCGTGGAGGGCTTCAACCACTTCTATGGCTACAACTTC.

The V gene is TRBV24-1, the J gene TRBJ2-1, with TRBD1 matching over 12 bases. CDR3 length: 17 amino acids. Germline V CDR1 and CDR2: KGHDR, SFDVKD. V gave up 2 bases and J gave up 2 bases; unmatched junction bases: 3. The CDR3 region is CATSDWGTGGAYNEQFF. CDR3 sequence (DNA): TGTGCCACCAGTGATTGGGGGACAGGGGGCGCCTACAATGAGCAGTTCTTC.

This clonotype was counted many times. The rearrangement links TRBV10-2 to TRBJ1-1; D not resolved. From germline, CDR1 is WSHSY and CDR2 SAAADI. The V end lost 2 bases, the J end lost 0 bases, and 7 bases lay between the germline ends. This CDR3 comprises 14 residues. This CDR3 reads CASSEDNVNTEAFF. The CDR3 coding sequence is TGCGCCAGCAGTGAGGATAACGTGAACACTGAAGCTTTCTTT.

This clonotype has just a few counts. V and J are TRBV12-3 or TRBV12-4 and TRBJ1-6; TRBD1 might be the D (6 bases). V was cut by 6 bases and J by 7 bases, with 10 bases left in between. The length of the CDR3 is 13 residues. The CDR3 spells CASRQGQNSPLHF. CDR3 sequence (DNA): TGTGCCAGCAGACAGGGTCAAAATTCACCCCTCCACTTT.

The rearrangement uses TRBV20-1 and TRBJ2-1; TRBD1 matches at 9 bases. Germline V gene lookup returns CDR1 DFQATT and CDR2 SNEGSKA (reference sequence). With V trimmed by 3 bases and J by 4 bases, 16 bases remained unmatched. The CDR3 length is 18 residues. In DNA, the CDR3 is TGCAGTGCTAGGACAGGGGGGATGTCTAGCGTACTATACAATGAGCAGTTCTTC. Translating it yields CSARTGGMSSVLYNEQFF.

The chain carries TRBV27 and TRBJ2-3; D remains unclear. The CDR3 is 13 residues long. Germline V gene lookup returns CDR1 MNHEY and CDR2 SMNVEV (reference sequence). Between the trimmed V and J ends, which lost 3 bases and 2 bases, there was a span of 6 bases. CDR3 DNA sequence: TGTGCCAGCAGTTTCACCCACACAGATACGCAGTATTTT. Translated, it gives CASSFTHTDTQYF.

V gene TRBV18 combines with J gene TRBJ1-1, with D possibly being TRBD1 (5 bases). V lost 0 bases to trimming and J lost 0 bases, with 14 bases between them. The CDR3 consists of 17 residues. The germline CDR1 and CDR2 sequences are KGHSH and LQKENI. CDR3 region: CASSPPSPGKMNTEAFF. The CDR3 coding sequence is TGTGCCAGCTCACCACCTTCGCCAGGGAAAATGAACACTGAAGCTTTCTTT. Looking up the rest from reference TRBV18 and TRBJ1-1 gives the full variable domain: NAGVMQNPRHLVRRRGQEARLRCSPMKGHSHVYWYRQLPEEGLKFMVYLQKENIIDESGMPKERFSAEFPKEGPSILRIQQVVRGDSAAYFCASSPPSPGKMNTEAFFGQGTRLTVV.

The chain links TRBV29-1 to TRBJ2-2; a possible D gene is TRBD1 (5 bases). The CDR3 is 14 residues long. Germline V CDR1 and CDR2: SQVTM, ANQGSEA. V lost 2 bases and J lost 5, with 12 bases in between. In nucleotides, the CDR3 is TGCAGCGTTGAACCAGGGATAGGGACCGGGGAGCTGTTTTTT. It encodes CSVEPGIGTGELFF.

The chain combines TRBV6-1 with TRBJ1-6; D is possibly TRBD1 (6 bases). Trimming took off 2 bases at V and 3 bases at J, with 17 bases between the two ends. Germline CDR1 MNHNS, CDR2 SASEGT. The CDR3 loop spans 18 amino acids. The CDR3 bases are TGTGCCAGCAGTGAAATGATGGACAGAGACTACTATAATTCACCCCTCCACTTT. Its protein is CASSEMMDRDYYNSPLHF.

V is TRBV25-1 and J is TRBJ2-5; D may match TRBD1 or TRBD2 (5 bases each). Looked up from germline, CDR1 is MGHDK and CDR2 is SYGVNS. V was cut by 2 bases and J by 0 bases, with 7 bases left in between. This CDR3 is built from 14 residues. Here the CDR3 DNA reads TGTGCCAGCAGTGAACGGGGCTACCAAGAGACCCAGTACTTC. It is translated as CASSERGYQETQYF.

The chain has TRBV7-9 and TRBJ1-1; TRBD1 agrees at 7 bases. Trimming at V came to 6 bases and at J to 1 base, leaving 11 bases not matched to a gene. Germline CDR1 is SEHNR and CDR2 is FQNEAQ (reference sequence). This CDR3 comprises 16 residues. CDR3 amino acids: CASRVGGQAKNTEAFF. CDR3 DNA sequence: TGTGCCAGCAGGGTTGGCGGACAGGCGAAGAACACTGAAGCTTTCTTT. Drawing the rest from reference TRBV7-9 and TRBJ1-1, the complete variable domain is DTGVSQNPRHKITKRGQNVTFRCDPISEHNRLYWYRQTLGQGPEFLTYFQNEAQLEKSRLLSDRFSAERPKGSFSTLEIQRTEQGDSAMYLCASRVGGQAKNTEAFFGQGTRLTVV.

This clonotype has only a few counts. V usage is TRBV6-1 and J usage is TRBJ1-2; 9 nucleotides align to TRBD1. The J segment lost 5 bases and the V segment lost 4 bases, leaving 11 bases of the junction unmatched. This CDR3 region has 16 residues. Looked up from germline, CDR1 is MNHNS and CDR2 is SASEGT. CDR3 protein: CASSVDGQGPLYGYTF. The CDR3 DNA sequence: TGTGCCAGCAGTGTTGACGGACAGGGGCCATTATATGGCTACACCTTC.

The chain combines TRBV7-9 with TRBJ1-1, with D uncertain. There are 14 residues in the CDR3. V was pared by 2 bases and J by 7 bases, with 14 bases between. The V gene's germline CDR1 is SEHNR and CDR2 FQNEAQ (reference sequence). The chain's CDR3 is CASSLPAKEGEAFF. The DNA for the CDR3 is TGTGCCAGCAGCTTACCGGCCAAGGAGGGTGAAGCTTTCTTT.

This clonotype was counted only a few times. The chain recombines TRBV6-1 with TRBJ2-7, with no clear D. Germline V gene lookup returns CDR1 MNHNS and CDR2 SASEGT. The ends were cut back, 1 base at V and 4 bases at J, with 5 bases in the middle. CDR3 length equals 12 residues. The CDR3: CASSEGEYEQYF. CDR3 sequence (DNA): TGTGCCAGCAGTGAAGGGGAATACGAGCAGTACTTC.

The V and J genes are TRBV6-2 or TRBV6-3 and TRBJ1-1, with TRBD1 matching over 8 bases. The germline CDR1 and CDR2 sequences are MNHEY and SVGEGT. J lost 5 bases, V lost 4 bases, and 6 bases had no gene match. CDR3 length: 14 residues. Written as DNA, the CDR3 is TGTGCCAGCAGTTCCGATCAGGGGGCGACTGAAGCTTTCTTT. It encodes CASSSDQGATEAFF.

This chain connects TRBV5-1 to TRBJ2-2, with a possible D match to TRBD2 (6 bases). From germline, CDR1 is SGHRS and CDR2 YFSETQ. Trimming took off 0 bases at V and 4 bases at J, with 19 bases between the two ends. The CDR3 has 18 residues. CDR3 sequence: CASSLEPQASEPTGELFF. The CDR3 bases are TGCGCCAGCAGCTTGGAACCCCAGGCTAGCGAACCCACCGGGGAGCTGTTTTTT.

The genes are TRBV6-2 or TRBV6-3 and TRBJ1-5; D gene unclear. Trimming removed 7 bases from V and 0 bases from J, with 4 bases in between. Germline V CDR1 and CDR2: MNHEY, SVGEGT. The CDR3 is made up of 12 amino acids. The CDR3 loop is CASNDSNQPQHF. CDR3 nucleotide sequence: TGTGCCAGCAACGATAGCAATCAGCCCCAGCATTTT.

This chain connects TRBV2 to TRBJ1-6; 8 positions agree with TRBD1. This CDR3 region has 14 residues. Germline V gene sequence: CDR1 SNHLY, CDR2 FYNNEI. V lost 5 bases, J lost 9 bases, and 6 bases stayed unmatched. CDR3 nucleotide sequence: TGTGCCAGCAGTTCGGACAGGGTGGTTTCACCCCTCCACTTT. Its protein is CASSSDRVVSPLHF.

This clonotype was picked up a small number of times. The chain couples TRBV5-8 to TRBJ2-1, with 8 bases lining up with TRBD1. CDR3 length: 14 residues. Per the germline V gene, CDR1 is SGHTS and CDR2 is YDEGEE. The V gene end was trimmed by 2 bases and the J gene end by 7 bases; junction bases not matched to a gene: 5. In nucleotides, the CDR3 is TGTGCCAGCAGCTTTCCCAGGGGGCGAAATGAGCAGTTCTTC. Amino acid sequence: CASSFPRGRNEQFF.

In DNA form, the CDR3 reads TGTGCCAGCAGCTTCCTAGCGGGGTACAATGAGCAGTTCTTC. This codes for CASSFLAGYNEQFF. V and J are TRBV5-6 and TRBJ2-1, with 9 positions matching TRBD2. Germline CDR1 SGHDT, CDR2 YYEEEE. The CDR3 extends over 14 amino acids. The junction had 1 base not matched to a gene; V was cut back by 2 bases and J by 4 bases. The full variable domain, its missing parts supplied by reference TRBV5-6 and TRBJ2-1, is DAGVTQSPTHLIKTRGQQVTLRCSPKSGHDTVSWYQQALGQGPQFIFQYYEEEERQRGNFPDRFSGHQFPNYSSELNVNALLLGDSALYLCASSFLAGYNEQFFGPGTRLTVL.

This clonotype occurred a few times. The chain is built from TRBV2 and TRBJ2-2; D remains unclear. CDR1 and CDR2 from the germline V gene are SNHLY and FYNNEI. V was clipped by 2 bases and J by 3 bases, with 13 bases between them. The CDR3 covers 16 residues. The CDR3 spells CASSEFGGRDTGELFF. The CDR3 coding sequence is TGTGCCAGCAGTGAATTTGGCGGCCGGGACACCGGGGAGCTGTTTTTT.